One and the same sample provided the 25 T cell receptor beta chains below, sequenced in a study of response to subunit inactivated influenza vaccine. TCRdb called the RT-PCR reads again in MiXCR, with one record for every CDR3 protein. The profile shows roughly 710,000 distinct CDR3 sequences, 14% of them singletons. The sample consisted of PBMCs from blood, taken around 15 days before vaccination. Receptors originate from a man aged 45-65 years who received an inactivated influenza vaccine.

In this sample, this clonotype turned up a few times. The chain has TRBV7-8 and TRBJ1-2, with unresolved D. Germline assignment: CDR1 SGHVS and CDR2 FQNEAQ. V shed 0 bases and J shed 6 bases, with 8 bases lying between them. The CDR3 length is 13 residues. CDR3 region: CASSLAGVHGYTF. For the CDR3, the DNA is TGTGCCAGCAGCTTAGCTGGGGTTCATGGCTACACCTTC.

This clonotype was counted only a few times. The chain links TRBV20-1 to TRBJ1-5; the D gene is possibly TRBD1 (6 bases). Germline V gene sequence: CDR1 DFQATT, CDR2 SNEGSKA (reference sequence). CDR3 length equals 14 residues. V lost 6 bases and J lost 4, with 16 bases in between. CDR3 region: CSAVPGAKNQPQHF. The DNA for the CDR3 is TGCAGTGCCGTGCCGGGGGCTAAGAATCAGCCCCAGCATTTT.

This clonotype was seen many times. The chain couples TRBV24-1 to TRBJ2-2, with no clear D. CDR1 KGHDR and CDR2 SFDVKD come from the germline V gene. This CDR3 spans 16 amino acids. Trimming cost V 2 bases and J 0 bases, with 9 bases left between them. The CDR3 DNA reads as TGTGCCACCAGTGATTCGGCAAGAGCGAACACCGGGGAGCTGTTTTTT. Its translation: CATSDSARANTGELFF.

This clonotype was detected only a few times. V gene TRBV11-2 combines with J gene TRBJ2-7; D is perhaps TRBD1 or TRBD2 (5 bases each). There are 17 residues in the CDR3. The germline CDR1 and CDR2 sequences are SGHAT and FQNNGV. V was cut by 1 base and J by 2 bases, with 18 bases left in between. The CDR3 is CASSLVTGSQGTYEQYF. The CDR3 coding sequence is TGTGCCAGCAGCTTAGTTACGGGAAGTCAGGGAACCTACGAGCAGTACTTC.

The chain uses TRBV6-5 and TRBJ2-2; 7 bases map to TRBD1. The CDR3 has 17 residues. With 1 base clipped from V and 5 bases from J, the junction kept 10 bases outside the gene matches. Germline V lookup: CDR1 MNHEY, CDR2 SVGAGI. The CDR3 reads CASSYFPQGRGTGELFF. The CDR3 DNA reads as TGTGCCAGCAGTTACTTCCCACAGGGGCGAGGTACCGGGGAGCTGTTTTTT.

The V and J genes are TRBV7-9 and TRBJ1-1; D gene unclear. The germline CDR1 and CDR2 sequences are SEHNR and FQNEAQ (reference sequence). V lost 0 bases and J 0 bases, leaving 14 bases between the germline ends. This CDR3 has 17 residues. CDR3: CASSLAGLTGMNTEAFF. CDR3 DNA: TGTGCCAGCAGCTTAGCAGGTCTAACGGGTATGAACACTGAAGCTTTCTTT. Together with reference TRBV7-9 and TRBJ1-1, the CDR3 gives the full variable domain: DTGVSQNPRHKITKRGQNVTFRCDPISEHNRLYWYRQTLGQGPEFLTYFQNEAQLEKSRLLSDRFSAERPKGSFSTLEIQRTEQGDSAMYLCASSLAGLTGMNTEAFFGQGTRLTVV.

The rearrangement joins TRBV3-1 to TRBJ2-4, with 8 bases fitting TRBD1. The germline V gene has CDR1 LGHDT and CDR2 YNNKEL (reference sequence). The CDR3 is 16 residues long. V shed 4 bases, J shed 4 bases, and the junction held 9 bases outside the gene matches. For the CDR3, the DNA is TGTGCCAGCAGCCCCCAAGCGACAGGGGCGAAAAACATTCAGTACTTC. Protein: CASSPQATGAKNIQYF.

This clonotype was detected many times. V and J are TRBV29-1 and TRBJ2-1; either TRBD1 or TRBD2 may fit D (6 bases each). The CDR3 runs to 14 residues. Germline CDR1 and CDR2: SQVTM and ANQGSEA. Deletions cut 7 bases from V and 0 bases from J, with 13 bases between. CDR3 in amino acids: CSGGAISSYNEQFF. CDR3 sequence (DNA): TGCAGCGGGGGGGCCATAAGCTCCTACAATGAGCAGTTCTTC.

This clonotype was seen only once. V gene TRBV28 combines with J gene TRBJ2-2; possibly TRBD1 or TRBD2 for D (5 bases each). Looked up from germline, CDR1 is MDHEN and CDR2 is SYDVKM. Trimming cost V 5 bases and J 2 bases, with 21 bases left between them. This CDR3 spans 18 amino acids. The CDR3 region is CASSTQSPGTLNTGELFF. The CDR3, as DNA: TGTGCCAGCAGTACTCAATCACCCGGGACCCTCAACACCGGGGAGCTGTTTTTT.

Comments on this clonotype: An end of the junction does not agree with germline; a read error may underlie this. The chain uses TRBV10-3 and TRBJ2-7; 9 bases are a match to TRBD2. The germline CDR1 and CDR2 sequences are ENHRY and SYGVKD. The CDR3 is 14 amino acids. The CDR3 sequence: CAISESASGDVMDF. The CDR3 DNA is TGTGCCATCAGTGAGTCGGCTAGCGGGGACGTTATGGACTTC.

This clonotype was observed a few times. This chain joins TRBV5-1 and TRBJ1-4; TRBD1 agrees at 8 bases. The CDR3 sequence is 15 residues long. With 4 bases clipped from V and 6 bases from J, the junction kept 8 bases outside the gene matches. Per germline, CDR1 SGHRS and CDR2 YFSETQ. CDR3 residues: CASSPWGQEDEKLFF. The CDR3 nucleotides read TGCGCCAGCAGCCCCTGGGGACAGGAGGATGAAAAACTGTTTTTT.

The rearrangement joins TRBV6-2 or TRBV6-3 to TRBJ2-3; D may be TRBD1 or TRBD2 (6 bases each). The CDR3 loop spans 15 amino acids. The V end lost 6 bases, the J end lost 9 bases, and 22 bases lay between the germline ends. Per the germline V gene, CDR1 is MNHEY and CDR2 is SVGEGT. As DNA, the CDR3 is TGTGCCAGCAGACGTACAGGGAACTTGGGAGGAACGCAGTATTTT. Its protein is CASRRTGNLGGTQYF.

In this sample, this clonotype turned up a few times. This chain connects TRBV18 to TRBJ2-7; D remains ambiguous. CDR1 and CDR2 (germline): KGHSH, LQKENI. The V end lost 2 bases, the J end lost 3 bases, and 14 bases lay between the germline ends. The CDR3 runs to 15 residues. The CDR3 nucleotides are TGTGCCAGCTCACCAACAAATAGGGTTGGCTACGAGCAGTACTTC. Protein sequence: CASSPTNRVGYEQYF.

The gene calls are TRBV12-3 or TRBV12-4 and TRBJ1-5; D is ambiguous. Trimming removed 6 bases from V and 4 bases from J, with 19 bases in between. This CDR3 comprises 16 residues. The DNA for the CDR3 is TGTGCCAGCAGCCGGAACAAAGCAGCGGGAAATCAGCCCCAGCATTTT. This gives the protein CASSRNKAAGNQPQHF.

This clonotype was counted between two and nine times. The chain is built from TRBV4-1 and TRBJ2-4; a weak D match, TRBD1 (6 bases). Trimming shortened V by 1 base and J by 8 bases, and 15 bases separated the two germline ends. Germline V gene data show CDR1 as MGHRA and CDR2 as YSYEKL. The CDR3 runs to 15 residues. CDR3 in amino acids: CASSQVGTSGDIQYF. CDR3 coding DNA: TGCGCCAGCAGCCAAGTTGGGACATCAGGAGACATTCAGTACTTC.

This clonotype showed up just a few times. The genes are TRBV5-1 and TRBJ1-2; D unclear. The germline V gene has CDR1 SGHRS and CDR2 YFSETQ. CDR3 length: 13 residues. The germline V and J ends were trimmed by 2 bases and 6 bases, with 11 bases remaining between them. The CDR3 region is CASSLGTSNGYTF. CDR3 nucleotides: TGCGCCAGCAGCTTAGGCACGAGCAATGGCTACACCTTC.

This clonotype was counted many times. The chain links TRBV7-2 to TRBJ1-2, with D tentatively TRBD1 (5 bases). This CDR3 spans 14 amino acids. Trimming shortened V by 5 bases and J by 2 bases, and 12 bases separated the two germline ends. From germline, CDR1 is SGHTA and CDR2 FQGNSA. CDR3 protein: CASSLPTENYGYTF. CDR3 bases: TGTGCCAGCAGCCTGCCGACAGAAAACTATGGCTACACCTTC.

The rearrangement links TRBV24-1 to TRBJ2-2; 9 positions match TRBD2. Trimming at V came to 4 bases and at J to 6 bases, leaving 5 bases not matched to a gene. The CDR3 has 15 residues. The germline CDR1 and CDR2 sequences are KGHDR and SFDVKD. The CDR3, as DNA: TGTGCCACCAGTGACCCCGGGACTAGCCCCGGGGAGCTGTTTTTT. Its protein product is CATSDPGTSPGELFF.

This clonotype was counted at least ten times. The V and J genes are TRBV5-1 and TRBJ2-3; weak D call: TRBD2 (5 bases). Looked up from germline, CDR1 is SGHRS and CDR2 is YFSETQ. V lost 3 bases to trimming and J lost 2 bases, with 10 bases between them. This CDR3 has 14 residues. CDR3 nucleotides: TGCGCCAGCAGCTACGGACTTGACACAGATACGCAGTATTTT. Translating gives CASSYGLDTDTQYF.

V gene TRBV3-1 combines with J gene TRBJ2-7; D is possibly TRBD1 (5 bases). The length of the CDR3 is 18 residues. The V end lost 3 bases, the J end lost 2 bases, and 23 bases lay between the germline ends. Germline lookup yields CDR1 LGHDT and CDR2 YNNKEL (reference sequence). The CDR3 reads CASSHAGRFRANTYEQYF. CDR3 nucleotide sequence: TGTGCCAGCAGCCATGCCGGGCGATTCAGGGCGAACACCTACGAGCAGTACTTC.

This clonotype was recorded a few times. J is TRBJ2-3 and V is TRBV5-1; D gene ambiguous. This CDR3 contains 14 residues. Trimming pared 7 bases from V and 2 bases from J, leaving 14 bases between. Germline V CDR1 and CDR2: SGHRS, YFSETQ. In DNA, the CDR3 is TGCGCCAGCGCCCTTGAGGTGAACACAGATACGCAGTATTTT. Translation: CASALEVNTDTQYF.

This clonotype was counted between two and nine times. This sequence joins TRBV30 and TRBJ2-2; the D is unclear. The ends were cut back, 4 bases at V and 5 bases at J, with 5 bases in the middle. The CDR3 contains 11 residues. Germline CDR1 is GTSNPN and CDR2 is SVGIG (reference sequence). The DNA for the CDR3 is TGTGCCTGGACAGGTACCGGGGAGCTGTTTTTT. Its translation is CAWTGTGELFF.

This sequence joins TRBV7-9 and TRBJ1-5; D is undetermined. Trimming cost V 4 bases and J 5 bases, with 12 bases left between them. CDR1 is SEHNR and CDR2 is FQNEAQ in the germline V gene (reference sequence). CDR3 length equals 14 residues. CDR3 nucleotide sequence: TGTGCCAGCAGCTCGATTGGGGTATATCAGCCCCAGCATTTT. Its translation: CASSSIGVYQPQHF.

This clonotype was observed a few times. This chain connects TRBV4-3 to TRBJ1-1; maybe TRBD1 (5 bases). V was shortened by 0 bases and J by 11 bases, with 22 bases between the two germline ends. CDR3 length: 16 residues. The germline V gene encodes CDR1 LGHNA and CDR2 YSLEER. For the CDR3, the DNA is TGCGCCAGCAGCCAAGATCTAGCAGGGCTCCCTGGCAGGGCTTTCTTT. It specifies CASSQDLAGLPGRAFF.

V is TRBV6-5 and J is TRBJ2-1; TRBD2 agrees at 10 bases. With 5 bases clipped from V and 9 bases from J, the junction kept 4 bases outside the gene matches. The CDR3 runs 13 residues. Per the germline V gene, CDR1 is MNHEY and CDR2 is SVGAGI. CDR3 coding DNA: TGTGCCAGCAGTAGGGGACTAGCGCTTGAGCAGTTCTTC. Translating gives CASSRGLALEQFF.